This TCR beta chain originates from a study of blood T cell repertoires in COVID-19. Across the whole study: The analysed material was cDNA or gDNA that came from T cells, B-cell-depleted T cells, or PBMCs.

Trimming removed 3 bases from V and 1 base from J, with 18 bases in between. Germline V gene sequence: CDR1 SGHTA, CDR2 FQGNSA. CDR3 length: 17 amino acids. All enrollees were roughly 18 to 95 years old and from under 25 US areas. Researchers sorted participants into cohorts using their self-reported clinical history. Two negative PCRs, clearance, or symptom resolution had been documented for recovered Cohort 3 donors. The method was immunoSEQ multiplex PCR; TCRdb's version includes in-frame clones alone and lacks a portion of them. Of about 470,000 clones listed, around 87% are singletons. The receptor was derived from a woman aged 18-29 years who had recovered from COVID-19. V usage is TRBV7-2 and J usage is TRBJ1-1; possibly TRBD1 for D (6 bases). Sequences were obtained from PBMCs or T cells enriched from blood (not recorded which). CDR3 sequence reads: CASSFVGGSPWNTEAFF. DNA for the CDR3: TGTGCCAGCAGCTTTGTAGGGGGTTCTCCCTGGAACACTGAAGCTTTCTTT.